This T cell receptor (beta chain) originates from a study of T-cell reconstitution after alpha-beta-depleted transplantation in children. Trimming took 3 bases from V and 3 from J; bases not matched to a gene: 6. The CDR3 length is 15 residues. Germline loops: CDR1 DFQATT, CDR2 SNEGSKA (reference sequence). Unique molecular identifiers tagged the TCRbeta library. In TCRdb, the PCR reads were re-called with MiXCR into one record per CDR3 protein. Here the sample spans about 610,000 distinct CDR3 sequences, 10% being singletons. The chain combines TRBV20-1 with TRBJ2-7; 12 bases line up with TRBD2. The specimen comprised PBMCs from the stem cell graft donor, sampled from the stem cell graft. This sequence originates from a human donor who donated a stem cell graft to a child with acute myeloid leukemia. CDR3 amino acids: CSASQASGRVYEQYF. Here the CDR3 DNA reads TGCAGTGCTAGTCAGGCTAGCGGGAGGGTCTACGAGCAGTACTTC.